The 24 T cell receptor beta chains presented below share a single source sample, sequenced in a study of pediatric ulcerative colitis. Assay used: immunoSEQ multiplex PCR; TCRdb lists only in-frame clones, some missing. The repertoire holds several thousand clones, with approximately 90% as singletons. The sequenced sample was blood. The receptors here all came from a boy aged 5-17 years who was a control in a study of pediatric ulcerative colitis.

CDR3 loop: CASSLFGGYTF. As DNA, the CDR3 is TGCGCCAGCAGCTTGTTCGGCGGCTACACCTTC. The chain combines TRBV5-1 with TRBJ1-2; D uncertain. This CDR3 is 11 amino acids long. V was clipped by 1 base and J by 8 bases, with 6 bases between them. Germline V gene data show CDR1 as SGHRS and CDR2 as YFSETQ.

The chain combines TRBV19 with TRBJ2-1; D is uncertain. The CDR3 length is 14 residues. V shed 0 bases and J shed 8 bases, with 11 bases lying between them. CDR1 is LNHDA and CDR2 is SQIVND in the germline V gene (reference sequence). CDR3 sequence: CASSIDRSFDEQFF. CDR3 bases: TGTGCCAGTAGTATAGATCGAAGTTTCGATGAGCAGTTCTTC. The variable domain in full, with the rest retrieved from reference TRBV19 and TRBJ2-1, is DGGITQSPKYLFRKEGQNVTLSCEQNLNHDAMYWYRQDPGQGLRLIYYSQIVNDFQKGDIAEGYSVSREKKESFPLTVTSAQKNPTAFYLCASSIDRSFDEQFFGPGTRLTVL.

V gene TRBV18 combines with J gene TRBJ1-3; D possibly corresponds to TRBD1 (6 bases). The CDR3 loop spans 16 amino acids. Trimming removed 4 bases at V and 0 bases at J, with 13 bases between. Germline V gene data show CDR1 as KGHSH and CDR2 as LQKENI. The CDR3, as DNA: TGTGCCAGCTCACTCTCCGACAGGCTCTCTGGAAACACCATATATTTT. Protein: CASSLSDRLSGNTIYF.

The chain employs TRBV6-5 and TRBJ2-1, with a weak D call TRBD2 (6 bases). V was shortened by 0 bases and J by 3 bases, with 12 bases between the two germline ends. The CDR3 runs 16 residues. CDR1 is MNHEY, CDR2 SVGAGI, per germline. The CDR3: CASSYSWASVYNEQFF. The CDR3, as DNA: TGTGCCAGCAGTTACTCGTGGGCTAGCGTCTACAATGAGCAGTTCTTC.

The J gene is TRBJ2-5, the V gene TRBV11-1; tentative D call: TRBD1 (6 bases). This CDR3 has 14 residues. Germline V gene data show CDR1 as SGHAT and CDR2 as FQDESV (reference sequence). The V end lost 5 bases, the J end lost 0 bases, and 10 bases lay between the germline ends. The CDR3 DNA reads as TGTGCCAGCAGCCTTACAGGGCACCAAGAGACCCAGTACTTC. It yields the protein CASSLTGHQETQYF. Full variable domain (missing parts from reference TRBV11-1 and TRBJ2-5): EAEVAQSPRYKITEKSQAVAFWCDPISGHATLYWYRQILGQGPELLVQFQDESVVDDSQLPKDRFSAERLKGVDSTLKIQPAELGDSAMYLCASSLTGHQETQYFGPGTRLLVL.

This chain uses TRBV30 with TRBJ2-5, with TRBD1 matching over 8 bases. Germline-derived CDR1 and CDR2 are GTSNPN and SVGIG (reference sequence). J gave up 5 bases and V 1 base, and 3 bases lay outside the gene matches. The CDR3 runs to 13 residues. The CDR3 region is CAWSGQGYETQYF. The CDR3 DNA is TGTGCCTGGAGTGGACAGGGGTATGAGACCCAGTACTTC.

The chain couples TRBV30 to TRBJ2-1; D uncertain. The CDR3 is made up of 16 amino acids. The germline gives CDR1 GTSNPN, CDR2 SVGIG (reference sequence). The V gene lost 1 base and the J gene lost 1 base, with 14 bases spanning the gap. CDR3 residues: CAWSAIPDVSYNEQFF. The CDR3 DNA follows: TGTGCCTGGAGTGCCATTCCTGATGTATCCTACAATGAGCAGTTCTTC.

The chain uses TRBV30 and TRBJ1-5; D call uncertain. Germline-derived CDR1 and CDR2 are GTSNPN and SVGIG (reference sequence). Trimming removed 3 bases at V and 4 bases at J, with 10 bases between. The CDR3 is 13 residues long. CDR3 sequence (DNA): TGTGCCTGGAGGGAGGGTTTTAATCAGCCCCAGCATTTT. As protein: CAWREGFNQPQHF.

This sequence joins TRBV29-1 and TRBJ1-1; D gene uncertain. V lost 4 bases and J lost 3, with 9 bases in between. The CDR3 totals 12 residues. CDR1 and CDR2 (germline): SQVTM, ANQGSEA. In DNA form, the CDR3 reads TGCAGCGTTGGACCTCCGGACACTGAAGCTTTCTTT. The encoded protein is CSVGPPDTEAFF.

The rearrangement links TRBV7-9 to TRBJ2-1; possibly TRBD2 for D (6 bases). There are 15 residues in the CDR3. CDR1 is SEHNR, CDR2 FQNEAQ, per germline (reference sequence). With 5 bases removed from V and 4 bases from J, the gap between germline ends came to 15 bases. The CDR3: CASSQRTGGYNEQFF. CDR3 DNA sequence: TGTGCCAGCAGCCAAAGGACTGGGGGGTACAATGAGCAGTTCTTC.

The CDR3 loop reads CASSLYAATNEKLFF. The CDR3 coding sequence is TGTGCCAGCAGTTTATATGCGGCAACTAATGAAAAACTGTTTTTT. The gene calls are TRBV28 and TRBJ1-4; D ambiguous. Trimming shortened V by 1 base and J by 0 bases, and 6 bases separated the two germline ends. CDR3 size: 15 residues. CDR1 is MDHEN and CDR2 is SYDVKM in the germline V gene.

This rearrangement joins TRBV29-1 to TRBJ1-1; D unclear. Trimming removed 6 bases from V and 2 bases from J, with 16 bases in between. The CDR3 is 14 residues long. Per the germline V gene, CDR1 is SQVTM and CDR2 is ANQGSEA. CDR3: CSVAPLRDNTEAFF. The DNA of the CDR3 is TGCAGCGTGGCCCCCTTACGGGATAACACTGAAGCTTTCTTT.

This chain uses TRBV29-1 with TRBJ2-7, with D tentatively TRBD1 or TRBD2 (5 bases each). The CDR3 runs to 12 residues. From germline, CDR1 is SQVTM and CDR2 ANQGSEA. V was cut by 4 bases and J by 5 bases, with 12 bases left in between. The chain's CDR3 is CSVGGWGHEQYV. CDR3 in DNA: TGCAGCGTTGGGGGGTGGGGCCACGAGCAGTACGTC.

V is TRBV9 and J is TRBJ2-1; 9 bases line up with TRBD2. The germline V gene has CDR1 SGDLS and CDR2 YYNGEE. This CDR3 has 16 amino acids. After removal of 0 bases from V and 5 bases from J, the junction contained 6 bases not matched to a gene. CDR3 DNA sequence: TGTGCCAGCAGCGTAGAGGCGGGAGGGATCAACAATGAGCAGTTCTTC. Protein product: CASSVEAGGINNEQFF.

This clone appeared a few times. The CDR3 spells CASKKESGTGELFF. The CDR3 nucleotides read TGTGCCAGCAAGAAGGAGAGCGGGACCGGGGAGCTGTTTTTT. This rearrangement joins TRBV2 to TRBJ2-2, with D perhaps matching TRBD2 (6 bases). Trimming removed 7 bases from V and 5 bases from J, with 14 bases in between. The CDR3 sequence is 14 residues long. The germline V gene has CDR1 SNHLY and CDR2 FYNNEI. Full variable domain (remainder filled in from reference TRBV2 and TRBJ2-2): EPEVTQTPSHQVTQMGQEVILRCVPISNHLYFYWYRQILGQKVEFLVSFYNNEISEKSEIFDDQFSVERPDGSNFTLKIRSTKLEDSAMYFCASKKESGTGELFFGEGSRLTVL.

This chain uses TRBV28 with TRBJ1-1; D is ambiguous. This CDR3 region has 12 residues. Per the germline V gene, CDR1 is MDHEN and CDR2 is SYDVKM. The germline V and J ends were trimmed by 9 bases and 4 bases, with 12 bases remaining between them. CDR3 residues: CASGLPLTEAFF. The CDR3 bases are TGTGCCAGTGGTCTCCCCCTCACTGAAGCTTTCTTT.

The J gene is TRBJ2-3, the V gene TRBV11-3, with D possibly being TRBD2 (6 bases). Germline V gene lookup returns CDR1 SGHNT and CDR2 YENEEA. V dropped 5 bases and J dropped 2 bases, with 11 bases sitting between them. The CDR3 is 14 residues long. The CDR3 bases are TGTGCCAGCAGCGGGGGGTTCCACACAGATACGCAGTATTTT. It codes for CASSGGFHTDTQYF.

CDR3 residues: CASSPRQLRLGEQYV. CDR3 coding DNA: TGTGCCAGCAGCCCCCGGCAACTACGCCTTGGCGAGCAGTACGTC. The chain is built from TRBV7-3 and TRBJ2-7; D gene uncertain. The CDR3 is 15 residues long. The germline V gene encodes CDR1 SGHTA and CDR2 FQGTGA. Trimming cost V 5 bases and J 6 bases, with 20 bases left between them.

The chain carries TRBV2 and TRBJ1-3; D is perhaps TRBD1 (5 bases). The CDR3 spans 14 residues. Germline values: CDR1 SNHLY, CDR2 FYNNEI. The ends were cut back, 6 bases at V and 7 bases at J, with 16 bases in the middle. The CDR3 protein is CASRDQGTTNTIYF. CDR3 DNA sequence: TGTGCCAGCAGAGACCAGGGAACCACCAACACCATATATTTT.

The V gene is TRBV30, the J gene TRBJ1-6; D perhaps matches TRBD1 (5 bases). The CDR3 spans 12 residues. V gave up 3 bases and J gave up 7 bases, with 7 bases separating them. Germline assignment: CDR1 GTSNPN and CDR2 SVGIG (reference sequence). The CDR3 reads CAWRGANSPLHF. The DNA for the CDR3 is TGTGCCTGGAGAGGGGCGAATTCACCCCTCCACTTT.

This rearrangement joins TRBV25-1 to TRBJ1-1; no clear D gene. Germline assignment: CDR1 MGHDK and CDR2 SYGVNS. Trimming took 4 bases from V and 5 from J, leaving 8 bases between them. CDR3 length: 12 residues. The chain's CDR3 is CASSAGKTEAFF. The CDR3 DNA sequence: TGTGCCAGCAGTGCCGGGAAGACTGAAGCTTTCTTT.

V gene TRBV27 combines with J gene TRBJ2-7, with D tentatively TRBD2 (6 bases). V dropped 5 bases and J dropped 2 bases, with 10 bases sitting between them. Germline CDR1 and CDR2: MNHEY and SMNVEV (reference sequence). This CDR3 comprises 13 residues. CDR3 in DNA: TGTGCCAGCAGTAGCGGGCGTACCTACGAGCAGTACTTC. Its translation is CASSSGRTYEQYF.

The gene calls are TRBV27 and TRBJ2-7; D assignment may be TRBD1 or TRBD2 (5 bases each). The V end lost 2 bases, the J end lost 3 bases, and 14 bases lay between the germline ends. This CDR3 has 15 amino acids. The germline V gene has CDR1 MNHEY and CDR2 SMNVEV (reference sequence). In nucleotides, the CDR3 is TGTGCCAGCAGTTTAAGGGACCCCTTCCACTACGAGCAGTACTTC. It encodes CASSLRDPFHYEQYF.

The CDR3 sequence is CASSFQRNNYGYTF. Written as DNA, the CDR3 is TGTGCCAGCAGCTTCCAACGGAATAACTATGGCTACACCTTC. The J gene is TRBJ1-2, the V gene TRBV13; D unclear. Germline loops: CDR1 PRHDT, CDR2 FYEKMQ (reference sequence). This CDR3 has 14 amino acids. V was clipped by 3 bases and J by 1 base, with 9 bases between them.